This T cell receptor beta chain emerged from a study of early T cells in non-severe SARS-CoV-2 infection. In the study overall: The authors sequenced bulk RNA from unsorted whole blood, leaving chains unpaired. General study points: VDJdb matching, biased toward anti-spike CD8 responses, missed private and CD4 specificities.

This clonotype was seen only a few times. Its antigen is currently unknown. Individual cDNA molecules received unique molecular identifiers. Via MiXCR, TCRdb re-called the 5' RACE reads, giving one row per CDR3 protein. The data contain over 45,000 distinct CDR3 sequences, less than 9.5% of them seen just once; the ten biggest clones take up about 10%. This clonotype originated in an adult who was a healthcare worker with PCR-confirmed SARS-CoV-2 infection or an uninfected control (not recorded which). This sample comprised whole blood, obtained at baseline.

The CDR3 DNA reads as TGCAGTGCTAGAGGAGAGGTGGACACTGAAGCTTTCTTT. Protein sequence: CSARGEVDTEAFF. The chain carries TRBV20-1 and TRBJ1-1; D is ambiguous. From germline, CDR1 is DFQATT and CDR2 SNEGSKA (reference sequence). The CDR3 runs to 13 residues. Trimming cost V 1 base and J 3 bases, with 9 bases left between them.